This TCR beta chain was identified during a study of cytomegalovirus exposure and HLA in healthy donors. The junction had 5 bases not matched to a gene; V was cut back by 5 bases and J by 0 bases. CDR1 and CDR2 from the germline V gene are MGHRA and YSYEKL. This CDR3 has 18 residues. The PCR had 60 Vbeta and 13 Jbeta primers. Sequenced by immunoSEQ multiplex PCR; TCRdb stores in-frame clones only, minus some. The profile shows some 60,000 clones, 87% of them singletons. The chain couples TRBV4-1 to TRBJ2-4; 15 bases are shared with TRBD2. This sequence originates from a man younger than 35 in good health and CMV-seronegative. The sequenced sample consisted of PBMCs. The DNA for the CDR3 is TGCGCCAGCAGCGCGGGACTAGCGGGGGGAGAAGCCAAAAACATTCAGTACTTC. Translating gives CASSAGLAGGEAKNIQYF.